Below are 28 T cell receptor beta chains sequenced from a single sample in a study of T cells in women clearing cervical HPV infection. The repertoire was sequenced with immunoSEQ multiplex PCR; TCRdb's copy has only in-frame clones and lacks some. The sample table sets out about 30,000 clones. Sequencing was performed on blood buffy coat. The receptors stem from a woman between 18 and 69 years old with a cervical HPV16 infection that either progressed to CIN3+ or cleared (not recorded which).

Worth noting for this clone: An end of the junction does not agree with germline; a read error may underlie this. The covered CDR3 bases are TGTGCCAGCAGGGAAGTGGGAGGGGACAATCAGCCC. This encodes CASREVGGDNQP. The full CDR3 sequence reads CASREVGGDNQPQHF. The chain employs TRBV2 and TRBJ1-5; possibly TRBD1 for D (5 bases). Sequencing ends 3 residues short of the CDR3 end; the germline J gene provides the rest. The length of the CDR3 is 15 residues. CDR1 is SNHLY and CDR2 is FYNNEI in the germline V gene.

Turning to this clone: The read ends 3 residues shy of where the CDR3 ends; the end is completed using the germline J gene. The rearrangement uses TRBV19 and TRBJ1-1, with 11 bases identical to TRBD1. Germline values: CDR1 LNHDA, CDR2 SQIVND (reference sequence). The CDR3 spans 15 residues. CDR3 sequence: CASSPPPGTGGSAFF. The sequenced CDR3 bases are TGTGCCAGTAGTCCCCCGCCCGGGACAGGGGGATCA. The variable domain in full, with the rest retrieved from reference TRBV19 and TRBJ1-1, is DGGITQSPKYLFRKEGQNVTLSCEQNLNHDAMYWYRQDPGQGLRLIYYSQIVNDFQKGDIAEGYSVSREKKESFPLTVTSAQKNPTAFYLCASSPPPGTGGSAFFGQGTRLTVV.

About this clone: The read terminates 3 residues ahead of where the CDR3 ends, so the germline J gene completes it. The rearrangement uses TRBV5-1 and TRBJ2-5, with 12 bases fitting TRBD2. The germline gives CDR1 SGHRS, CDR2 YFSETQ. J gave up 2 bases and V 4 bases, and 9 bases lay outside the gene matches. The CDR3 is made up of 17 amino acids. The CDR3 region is CASSRRPTSGGQETQYF. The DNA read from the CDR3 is TGCGCCAGCAGCCGCAGGCCGACTAGCGGGGGACAAGAGACC.

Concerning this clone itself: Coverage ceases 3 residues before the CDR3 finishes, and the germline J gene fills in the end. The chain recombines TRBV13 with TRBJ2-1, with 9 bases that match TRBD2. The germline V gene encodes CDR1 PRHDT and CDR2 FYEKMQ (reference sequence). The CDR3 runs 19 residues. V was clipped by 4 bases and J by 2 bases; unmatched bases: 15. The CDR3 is CASSSLGSGGKVPYNEQFF. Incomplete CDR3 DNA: TGTGCCAGCAGCTCCCTGGGTAGCGGGGGAAAAGTCCCCTACAATGAG.

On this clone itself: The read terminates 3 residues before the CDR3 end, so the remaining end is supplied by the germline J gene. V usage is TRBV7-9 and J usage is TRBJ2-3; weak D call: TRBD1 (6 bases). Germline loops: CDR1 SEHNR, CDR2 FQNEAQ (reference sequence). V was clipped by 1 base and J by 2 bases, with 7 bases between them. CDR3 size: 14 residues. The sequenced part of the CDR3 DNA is TGTGCCAGCAGCTTAGGGACAGTCACAGATACG. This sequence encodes CASSLGTVTDT. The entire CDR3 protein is CASSLGTVTDTQYF.

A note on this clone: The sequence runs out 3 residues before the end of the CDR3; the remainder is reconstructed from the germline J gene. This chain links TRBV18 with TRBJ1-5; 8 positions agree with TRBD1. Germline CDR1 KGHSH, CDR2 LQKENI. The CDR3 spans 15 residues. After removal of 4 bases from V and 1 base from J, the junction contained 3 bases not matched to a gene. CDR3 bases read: TGTGCCAGCTCACGTGACAGGGGAAGCAATCAGCCC. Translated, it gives CASSRDRGSNQP. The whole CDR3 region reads CASSRDRGSNQPQHF.

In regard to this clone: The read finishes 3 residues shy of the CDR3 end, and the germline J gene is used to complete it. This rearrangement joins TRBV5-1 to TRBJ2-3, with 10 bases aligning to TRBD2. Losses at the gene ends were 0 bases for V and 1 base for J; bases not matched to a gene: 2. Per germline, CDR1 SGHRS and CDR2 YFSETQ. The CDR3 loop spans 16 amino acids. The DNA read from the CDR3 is TGCGCCAGCAGCTTGGTTGGACTAGCGGGCACAGATACG. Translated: CASSLVGLAGTDT. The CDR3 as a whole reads CASSLVGLAGTDTQYF.

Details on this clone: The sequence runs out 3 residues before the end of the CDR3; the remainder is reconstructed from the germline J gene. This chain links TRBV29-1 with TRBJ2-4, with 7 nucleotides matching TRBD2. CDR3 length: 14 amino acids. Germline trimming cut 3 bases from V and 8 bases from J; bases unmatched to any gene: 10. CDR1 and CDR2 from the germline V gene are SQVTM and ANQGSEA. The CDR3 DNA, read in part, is TGCAGCGTTGAGATGGGAGGGGATCGGTACATT. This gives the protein CSVEMGGDRYI. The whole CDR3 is CSVEMGGDRYIQYF.

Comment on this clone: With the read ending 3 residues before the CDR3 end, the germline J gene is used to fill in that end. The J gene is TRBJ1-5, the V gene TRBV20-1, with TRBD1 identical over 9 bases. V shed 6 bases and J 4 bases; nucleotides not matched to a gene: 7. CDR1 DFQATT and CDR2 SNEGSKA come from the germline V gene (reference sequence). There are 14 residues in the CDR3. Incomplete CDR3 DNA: TGCAGTGCCCCGGGACAGGGATCGAATCAGCCC. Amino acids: CSAPGQGSNQP. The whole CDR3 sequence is CSAPGQGSNQPQHF.

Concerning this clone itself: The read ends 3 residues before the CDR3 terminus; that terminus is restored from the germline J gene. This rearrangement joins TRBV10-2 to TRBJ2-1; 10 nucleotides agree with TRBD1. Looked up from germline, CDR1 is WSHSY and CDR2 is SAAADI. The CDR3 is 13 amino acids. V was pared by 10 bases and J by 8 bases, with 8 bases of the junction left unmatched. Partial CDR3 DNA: TGCGCCACCTCGGGACAGGGGAGGGATGAG. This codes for CATSGQGRDE. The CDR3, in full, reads CATSGQGRDEQFF.

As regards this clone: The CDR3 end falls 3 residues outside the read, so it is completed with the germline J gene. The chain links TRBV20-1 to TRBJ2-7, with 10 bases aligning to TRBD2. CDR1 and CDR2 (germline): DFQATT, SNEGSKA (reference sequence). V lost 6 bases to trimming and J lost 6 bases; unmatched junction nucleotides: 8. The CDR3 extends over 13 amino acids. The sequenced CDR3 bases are TGCAGTGCCTCGCGGACTAGCGGAACCGAG. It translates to CSASRTSGTE. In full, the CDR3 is CSASRTSGTEQYF.

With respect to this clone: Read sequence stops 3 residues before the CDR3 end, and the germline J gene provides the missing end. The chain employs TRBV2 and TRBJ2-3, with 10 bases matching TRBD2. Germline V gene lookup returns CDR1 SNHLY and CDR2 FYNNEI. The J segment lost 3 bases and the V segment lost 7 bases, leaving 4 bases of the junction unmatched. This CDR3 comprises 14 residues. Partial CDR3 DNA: TGTGCCAGCAATAGACTAGCGGGTACAGATACG. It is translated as CASNRLAGTDT. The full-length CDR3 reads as CASNRLAGTDTQYF.

The CDR3 bases that were read are TGTGCCAGCAGTGCAGTGACAAGCAATCAGCCC. Translating it yields CASSAVTSNQP. The CDR3 in full is CASSAVTSNQPQHF. The genes are TRBV28 and TRBJ1-5; no reliable D call. The read gets to within 3 residues of the CDR3 end, and the germline J gene fills in the rest. Between the trimmed V and J ends, which lost 5 bases and 1 base, there was a span of 9 bases. CDR1 is MDHEN and CDR2 is SYDVKM in the germline V gene. The CDR3 covers 14 residues.

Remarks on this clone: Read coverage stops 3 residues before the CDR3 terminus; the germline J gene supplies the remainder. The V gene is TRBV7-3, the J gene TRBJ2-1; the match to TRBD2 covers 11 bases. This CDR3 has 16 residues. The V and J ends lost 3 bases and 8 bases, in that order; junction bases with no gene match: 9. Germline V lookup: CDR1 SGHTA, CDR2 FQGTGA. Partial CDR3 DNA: TGTGCCAGCAGCTTGGGTCTAGCGGGGGGTGTCGATGAG. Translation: CASSLGLAGGVDE. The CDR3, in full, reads CASSLGLAGGVDEQFF.

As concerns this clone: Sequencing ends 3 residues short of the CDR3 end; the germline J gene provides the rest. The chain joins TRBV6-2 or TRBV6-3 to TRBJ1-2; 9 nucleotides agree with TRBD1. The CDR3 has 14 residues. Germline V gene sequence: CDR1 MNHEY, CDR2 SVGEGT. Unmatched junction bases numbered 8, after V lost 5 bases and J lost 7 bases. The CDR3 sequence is CASSAGQGTGGYTF. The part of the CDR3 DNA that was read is TGTGCCAGCAGTGCAGGACAGGGGACGGGTGGC.

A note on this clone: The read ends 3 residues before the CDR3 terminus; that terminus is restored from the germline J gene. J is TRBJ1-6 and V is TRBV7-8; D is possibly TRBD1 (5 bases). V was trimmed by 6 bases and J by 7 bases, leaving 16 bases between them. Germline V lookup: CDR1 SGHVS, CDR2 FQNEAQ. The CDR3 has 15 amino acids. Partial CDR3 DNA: TGTGCCAGCAGGGCGGGGGGGAACGGCAATTCACCC. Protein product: CASRAGGNGNSP. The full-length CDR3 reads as CASRAGGNGNSPLHF.

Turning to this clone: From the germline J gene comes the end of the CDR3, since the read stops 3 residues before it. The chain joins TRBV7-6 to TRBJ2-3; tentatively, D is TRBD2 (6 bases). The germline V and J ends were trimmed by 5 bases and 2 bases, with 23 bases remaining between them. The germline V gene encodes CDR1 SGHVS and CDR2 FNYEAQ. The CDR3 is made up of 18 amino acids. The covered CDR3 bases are TGTGCCAGCAGCCGAGGACTAATCCCAGTAGAGGACACAGATACG. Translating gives CASSRGLIPVEDTDT. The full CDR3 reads CASSRGLIPVEDTDTQYF.

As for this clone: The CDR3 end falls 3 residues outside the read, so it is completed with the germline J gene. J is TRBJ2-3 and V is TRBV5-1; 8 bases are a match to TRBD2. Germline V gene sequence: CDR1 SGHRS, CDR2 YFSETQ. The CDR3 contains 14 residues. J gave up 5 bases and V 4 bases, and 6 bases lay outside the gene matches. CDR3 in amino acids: CASSQGLVRDTQYF. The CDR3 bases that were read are TGCGCCAGCAGCCAGGGACTAGTAAGAGATACG.

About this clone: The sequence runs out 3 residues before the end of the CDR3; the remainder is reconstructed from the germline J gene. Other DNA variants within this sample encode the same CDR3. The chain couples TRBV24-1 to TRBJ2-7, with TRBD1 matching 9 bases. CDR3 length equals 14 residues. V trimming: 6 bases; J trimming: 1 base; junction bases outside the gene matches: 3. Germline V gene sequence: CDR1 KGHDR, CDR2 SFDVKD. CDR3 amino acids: CATSPGTGSYEQYF. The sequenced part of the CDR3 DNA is TGTGCCACCAGTCCCGGGACAGGGTCCTACGAG.

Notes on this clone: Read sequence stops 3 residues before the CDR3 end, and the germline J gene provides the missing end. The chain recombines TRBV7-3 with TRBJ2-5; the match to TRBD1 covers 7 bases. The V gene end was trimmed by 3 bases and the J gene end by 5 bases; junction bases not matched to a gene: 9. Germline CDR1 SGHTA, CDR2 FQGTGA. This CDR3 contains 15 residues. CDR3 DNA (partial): TGTGCCAGCAGCTTGGGTACAGGGGATTTGGAGACC. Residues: CASSLGTGDLET. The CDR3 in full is CASSLGTGDLETQYF. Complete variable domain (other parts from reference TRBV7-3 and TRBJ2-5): GAGVSQTPSNKVTEKGKYVELRCDPISGHTALYWYRQSLGQGPEFLIYFQGTGAADDSGLPNDRFFAVRPEGSVSTLKIQRTERGDSAVYLCASSLGTGDLETQYFGPGTRLLVL.

The CDR3 region is CASSISGENTGELFF. The CDR3 bases that were read are TGTGCCAGCAGCATCAGCGGGGAGAACACCGGGGAG. The chain employs TRBV12-3 or TRBV12-4 and TRBJ2-2, with 7 bases aligning to TRBD2. With the read ending 3 residues before the CDR3 end, the germline J gene is used to fill in that end. The CDR3 sequence is 15 residues long. Unmatched junction bases numbered 5, after V lost 6 bases and J lost 1 base.

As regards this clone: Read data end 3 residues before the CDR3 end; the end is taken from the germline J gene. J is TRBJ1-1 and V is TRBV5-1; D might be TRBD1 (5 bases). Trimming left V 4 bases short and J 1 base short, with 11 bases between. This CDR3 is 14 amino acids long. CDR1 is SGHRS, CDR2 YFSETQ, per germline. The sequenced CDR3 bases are TGCGCCAGCAGCCGCTATGACAGGAACACTGAA. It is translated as CASSRYDRNTE. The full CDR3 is CASSRYDRNTEAFF.

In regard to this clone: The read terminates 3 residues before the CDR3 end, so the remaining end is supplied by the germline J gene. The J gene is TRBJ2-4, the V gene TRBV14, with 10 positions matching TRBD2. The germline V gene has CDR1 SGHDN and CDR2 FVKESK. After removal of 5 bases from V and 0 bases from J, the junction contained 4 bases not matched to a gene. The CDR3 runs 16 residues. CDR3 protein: CASSGAGGVAKNIQYF. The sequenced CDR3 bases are TGTGCCAGCAGCGGAGCGGGGGGGGTAGCCAAAAACATT.

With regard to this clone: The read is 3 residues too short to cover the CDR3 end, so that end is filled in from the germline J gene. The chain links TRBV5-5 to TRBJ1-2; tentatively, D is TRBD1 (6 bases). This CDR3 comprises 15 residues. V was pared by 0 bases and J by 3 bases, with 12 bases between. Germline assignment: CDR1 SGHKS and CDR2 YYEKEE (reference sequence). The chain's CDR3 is CASSLGARGDYGYTF. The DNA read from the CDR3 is TGTGCCAGCAGCTTGGGAGCCAGGGGAGACTATGGC.

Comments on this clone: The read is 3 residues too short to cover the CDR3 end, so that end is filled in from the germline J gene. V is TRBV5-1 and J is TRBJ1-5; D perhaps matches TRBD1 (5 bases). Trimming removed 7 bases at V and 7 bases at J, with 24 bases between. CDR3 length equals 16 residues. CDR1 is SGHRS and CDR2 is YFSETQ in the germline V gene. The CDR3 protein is CASLRQGRVHSQPQHF. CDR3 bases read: TGCGCCAGCCTCAGGCAGGGAAGAGTTCATTCCCAGCCC.

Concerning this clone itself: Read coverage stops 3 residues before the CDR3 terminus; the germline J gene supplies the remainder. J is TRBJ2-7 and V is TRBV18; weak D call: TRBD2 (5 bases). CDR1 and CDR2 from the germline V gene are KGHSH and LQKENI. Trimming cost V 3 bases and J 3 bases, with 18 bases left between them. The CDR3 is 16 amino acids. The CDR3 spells CASSPGPVTSGYEQYF. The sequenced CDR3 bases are TGTGCCAGCTCACCCGGTCCGGTAACTAGTGGCTACGAG.

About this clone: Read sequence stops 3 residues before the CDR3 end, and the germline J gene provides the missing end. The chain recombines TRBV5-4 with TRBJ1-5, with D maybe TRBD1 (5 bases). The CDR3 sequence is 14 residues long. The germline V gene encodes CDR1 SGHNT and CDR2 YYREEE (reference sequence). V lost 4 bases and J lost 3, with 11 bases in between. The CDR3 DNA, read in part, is TGTGCCAGCAGCCGCTCAGGGTCCAATCAGCCC. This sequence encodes CASSRSGSNQP. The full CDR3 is CASSRSGSNQPQHF. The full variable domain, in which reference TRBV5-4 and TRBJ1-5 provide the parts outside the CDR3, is ETGVTQSPTHLIKTRGQQVTLRCSSQSGHNTVSWYQQALGQGPQFIFQYYREEENGRGNFPPRFSGLQFPNYSSELNVNALELDDSALYLCASSRSGSNQPQHFGDGTRLSIL.

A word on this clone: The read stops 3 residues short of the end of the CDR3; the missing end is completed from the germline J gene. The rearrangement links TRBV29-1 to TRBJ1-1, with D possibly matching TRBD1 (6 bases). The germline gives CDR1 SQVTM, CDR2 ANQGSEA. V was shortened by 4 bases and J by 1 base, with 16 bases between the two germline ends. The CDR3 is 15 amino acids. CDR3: CSVATPGHQNTEAFF. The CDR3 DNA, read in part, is TGCAGCGTTGCGACCCCGGGACATCAGAACACTGAA. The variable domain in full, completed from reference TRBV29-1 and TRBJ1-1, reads SAVISQKPSRDICQRGTSLTIQCQVDSQVTMMFWYRQQPGQSLTLIATANQGSEATYESGFVIDKFPISRPNLTFSTLTVSNMSPEDSSIYLCSVATPGHQNTEAFFGQGTRLTVV.